Each of the 24 T cell receptor beta chains below was sequenced from the same sample in a study of cytomegalovirus exposure and HLA in healthy donors (dated by TCRdb to 2015 to 2018). The library came from the immunoSEQ multiplex PCR assay. For the multiplex PCR, a mixture combining 60 forward primers for TCR Vbeta segments and 13 reverse primers for TCR Jbeta segments was used. In TCRdb, the immuneACCESS table is reduced to in-frame sequences with V and J assigned. These tables do not hold every clone; where another copy was compared, an unresolved V gene accounts for under half, and the others remain unexplained. This sample comprises roughly 180,000 clones, around four fifths of them detected only once. The top ten constitute about 2.1% of the sample. Sequencing used PBMCs. The receptors were gathered from a young woman in good health and CMV-seronegative.

As regards this clone: Other DNA sequences from this sample encode an identical CDR3 as well. The chain has TRBV7-9 and TRBJ1-5, with a tentative D call TRBD1 (6 bases). The CDR3 runs to 15 residues. From germline, CDR1 is SEHNR and CDR2 FQNEAQ (reference sequence). The ends were cut back, 0 bases at V and 2 bases at J, with 8 bases in the middle. The CDR3 is CASSLAGGGNQPQHF. The CDR3 DNA sequence: TGTGCCAGCAGCTTAGCAGGGGGAGGCAATCAGCCCCAGCATTTT.

This clone was detected only a few times. The sample has other DNA sequences that encode this CDR3 too. V is TRBV7-6 and J is TRBJ1-4; 8 bases line up with TRBD1. The V and J ends lost 1 base and 5 bases, in that order; junction bases with no gene match: 0. This CDR3 has 14 amino acids. Germline V gene data show CDR1 as SGHVS and CDR2 as FNYEAQ. The CDR3 loop is CASSLGTGNEKLFF. DNA of the CDR3: TGTGCCAGCAGCTTAGGGACAGGGAATGAAAAACTGTTTTTT.

The chain couples TRBV2 to TRBJ2-1, with D possibly matching TRBD1 (6 bases). In germline, CDR1 is SNHLY, CDR2 FYNNEI. CDR3 size: 13 residues. V shed 4 bases and J shed 7 bases, with 11 bases lying between them. The CDR3 sequence: CASSVSRGNEQFF. CDR3 DNA sequence: TGTGCCAGCAGTGTCTCCAGGGGAAATGAGCAGTTCTTC. Combining the CDR3 with reference TRBV2 and TRBJ2-1 gives the whole variable domain EPEVTQTPSHQVTQMGQEVILRCVPISNHLYFYWYRQILGQKVEFLVSFYNNEISEKSEIFDDQFSVERPDGSNFTLKIRSTKLEDSAMYFCASSVSRGNEQFFGPGTRLTVL.

Points on this clone: A read error may account for a junction end that differs from germline. The chain recombines TRBV7-8 with TRBJ1-2, with a weak D call TRBD1 (5 bases). CDR3 size: 13 residues. Germline lookup yields CDR1 SGHVS and CDR2 FQNEAQ. CDR3 DNA sequence: TGTGCCAGCGGCTTGGGCGGGACGGTCGGCTACACCTTC. Protein: CASGLGGTVGYTF.

The chain joins TRBV19 to TRBJ1-2, with TRBD1 as a possible D gene (5 bases). V was cut by 6 bases and J by 6 bases, with 11 bases left in between. From germline, CDR1 is LNHDA and CDR2 SQIVND (reference sequence). The CDR3 is 12 residues long. CDR3 protein: CASSVQGNGYTF. In nucleotides, the CDR3 is TGTGCCAGTAGCGTCCAGGGAAATGGCTACACCTTC.

This clone has only a few counts. This chain uses TRBV6-5 with TRBJ1-2, with 9 bases aligning to TRBD1. The CDR3 contains 14 residues. Germline CDR1 MNHEY, CDR2 SVGAGI. Trimming cost V 7 bases and J 0 bases; bases outside gene matches: 3. CDR3 DNA: TGTGCCAGCAAACGACAGGGGGCTAACTATGGCTACACCTTC. Protein product: CASKRQGANYGYTF.

This clone was observed a handful of times. The V gene is TRBV9, the J gene TRBJ1-6; no clear D. From germline, CDR1 is SGDLS and CDR2 YYNGEE. The CDR3 length is 15 residues. V lost 2 bases and J lost 6, with 12 bases in between. CDR3 nucleotide sequence: TGTGCCAGCAGCGTCGCGGCGGAATCTAATTCACCCCTCCACTTT. Translating gives CASSVAAESNSPLHF. Based on the CDR3 plus reference TRBV9 and TRBJ1-6, the full variable domain is DSGVTQTPKHLITATGQRVTLRCSPRSGDLSVYWYQQSLDQGLQFLIQYYNGEERAKGNILERFSAQQFPDLHSELNLSSLELGDSALYFCASSVAAESNSPLHFGNGTRLTVT.

The chain is built from TRBV5-1 and TRBJ2-2; TRBD2 matches 13 bases. CDR3 length equals 15 residues. Germline V gene sequence: CDR1 SGHRS, CDR2 YFSETQ. V dropped 6 bases and J dropped 3; count of bases not matched to a gene: 2. The CDR3 sequence: CASTGLAGDTGELFF. The CDR3 region has the DNA TGCGCCAGCACCGGACTAGCGGGGGACACCGGGGAGCTGTTTTTT.

The rearrangement joins TRBV2 to TRBJ1-6, with 7 bases aligning to TRBD1. Per germline, CDR1 SNHLY and CDR2 FYNNEI. The CDR3 has 14 residues. V shed 7 bases and J 5 bases; nucleotides not matched to a gene: 5. The CDR3 sequence: CASMGQRNNSPLHF. Written as DNA, the CDR3 is TGTGCCAGCATGGGACAGAGGAATAATTCACCCCTCCACTTT.

This chain uses TRBV5-6 with TRBJ2-7, with 7 bases aligning to TRBD2. The CDR3 runs to 16 residues. CDR1 and CDR2 (germline): SGHDT, YYEEEE. V was pared by 4 bases and J by 4 bases, with 14 bases of the junction left unmatched. CDR3 sequence: CASSDPRGRDLYEQYF. The CDR3 DNA reads TGTGCCAGCAGCGACCCCCGGGGGAGGGATCTGTACGAGCAGTACTTC. Together with reference TRBV5-6 and TRBJ2-7, the CDR3 gives the full variable domain: DAGVTQSPTHLIKTRGQQVTLRCSPKSGHDTVSWYQQALGQGPQFIFQYYEEEERQRGNFPDRFSGHQFPNYSSELNVNALLLGDSALYLCASSDPRGRDLYEQYFGPGTRLTVT.

The chain carries TRBV4-2 and TRBJ1-2, with D perhaps matching TRBD1 (6 bases). CDR3 length: 13 amino acids. Germline assignment: CDR1 LGHNA and CDR2 YNFKEQ. Between the trimmed V and J ends, which lost 0 bases and 4 bases, there was a span of 6 bases. CDR3 in amino acids: CASSQEGAYGYTF. DNA for the CDR3: TGTGCCAGCAGCCAAGAGGGGGCCTATGGCTACACCTTC.

V is TRBV7-8 and J is TRBJ1-2; D may be TRBD1 (5 bases). Trimming shortened V by 1 base and J by 6 bases, and 9 bases separated the two germline ends. Per germline, CDR1 SGHVS and CDR2 FQNEAQ. The CDR3 is 13 amino acids. The CDR3 sequence is CASSLVSRDGYTF. The CDR3, as DNA: TGTGCCAGCAGCTTAGTATCCAGGGATGGCTACACCTTC. The entire variable domain, with the rest obtained from reference TRBV7-8 and TRBJ1-2, is as follows: GAGVSQSPRYKVAKRGQDVALRCDPISGHVSLFWYQQALGQGPEFLTYFQNEAQLDKSGLPSDRFFAERPEGSVSTLKIQRTQQEDSAVYLCASSLVSRDGYTFGSGTRLTVV.

In its sample, this clone was seen a few times. The chain is built from TRBV2 and TRBJ2-7; possibly TRBD1 for D (5 bases). The germline V and J ends were trimmed by 6 bases and 4 bases, with 13 bases remaining between them. Germline loops: CDR1 SNHLY, CDR2 FYNNEI. CDR3 length equals 13 residues. This CDR3 is CASRQGLFYEQYF. The CDR3 nucleotides read TGTGCCAGCAGGCAGGGTTTATTTTACGAGCAGTACTTC.

The J gene is TRBJ2-4, the V gene TRBV2; 9 positions match TRBD1. Per the germline V gene, CDR1 is SNHLY and CDR2 is FYNNEI. This CDR3 contains 15 residues. Trimming removed 0 bases from V and 7 bases from J; junction bases left unmatched: 4. For the CDR3, the DNA is TGTGCCAGCAGTGAAGCCTCCGGGACAGGGAACATTCAGTACTTC. Encoded protein: CASSEASGTGNIQYF.

This chain links TRBV29-1 with TRBJ2-5, with D perhaps matching TRBD2 (6 bases). Germline loops: CDR1 SQVTM, CDR2 ANQGSEA. The CDR3 totals 12 residues. Trimming shortened V by 4 bases and J by 1 base, and 7 bases separated the two germline ends. CDR3 coding DNA: TGCAGCGTTGGACTAGTCCAAGAGACCCAGTACTTC. It translates to CSVGLVQETQYF.

This clone was detected a few times. The chain uses TRBV2 and TRBJ1-2; possibly TRBD1 for D (5 bases). The length of the CDR3 is 15 residues. V lost 3 bases and J 7 bases, leaving 18 bases between the germline ends. Germline V lookup: CDR1 SNHLY, CDR2 FYNNEI. The CDR3 is CASSDQGRASGGYTF. The DNA of the CDR3 is TGTGCCAGCAGTGATCAGGGAAGGGCCTCTGGTGGCTACACCTTC. The full variable domain, its missing parts supplied by reference TRBV2 and TRBJ1-2, is EPEVTQTPSHQVTQMGQEVILRCVPISNHLYFYWYRQILGQKVEFLVSFYNNEISEKSEIFDDQFSVERPDGSNFTLKIRSTKLEDSAMYFCASSDQGRASGGYTFGSGTRLTVV.

The chain uses TRBV6-5 and TRBJ2-7; 9 nucleotides align to TRBD1. Germline assignment: CDR1 MNHEY and CDR2 SVGAGI. The V and J ends lost 6 bases and 7 bases, in that order; junction bases with no gene match: 10. This CDR3 region has 14 residues. Here the CDR3 DNA reads TGTGCCAGCAGCCCCCCCGGGACAGGGCTTGAGCAGTACTTC. Translating gives CASSPPGTGLEQYF.

The chain joins TRBV6-5 to TRBJ1-6; possible D gene TRBD1, 5 bases. This CDR3 is built from 16 residues. Germline V gives CDR1 MNHEY, CDR2 SVGAGI. V was pared by 0 bases and J by 7 bases, with 13 bases between. The CDR3 loop reads CASSYSPTVANSPLHF. The CDR3 coding sequence is TGTGCCAGCAGTTACTCCCCGACAGTCGCCAATTCACCCCTCCACTTT.

This chain links TRBV29-1 with TRBJ2-5; 7 bases align to TRBD2. V lost 6 bases and J lost 1; bases outside the gene matches: 11. From germline, CDR1 is SQVTM and CDR2 ANQGSEA. This CDR3 region has 15 residues. The CDR3 loop is CSVHGGRGFQETQYF. DNA for the CDR3: TGCAGCGTCCACGGTGGGCGGGGGTTCCAAGAGACCCAGTACTTC.

This chain uses TRBV5-1 with TRBJ1-1; 8 nucleotides agree with TRBD1. The length of the CDR3 is 14 residues. CDR1 is SGHRS and CDR2 is YFSETQ in the germline V gene. J was trimmed by 3 bases and V by 5 bases; bases with no gene match: 6. The CDR3 region has the DNA TGCGCCAGCAGGGGCGACAGGGGACACACTGAAGCTTTCTTT. The encoded protein is CASRGDRGHTEAFF. The full variable domain, rest sourced from reference TRBV5-1 and TRBJ1-1, is KAGVTQTPRYLIKTRGQQVTLSCSPISGHRSVSWYQQTPGQGLQFLFEYFSETQRNKGNFPGRFSGRQFSNSRSEMNVSTLELGDSALYLCASRGDRGHTEAFFGQGTRLTVV.

The chain has TRBV7-6 and TRBJ2-7; possibly TRBD2 for D (8 bases). The CDR3 consists of 17 residues. Trimming left V 5 bases short and J 7 bases short, with 27 bases between. Germline V gene data show CDR1 as SGHVS and CDR2 as FNYEAQ. This CDR3 is CASSPNPGRDSPTEQYF. CDR3 nucleotides: TGTGCCAGCAGCCCCAACCCCGGGAGGGACAGCCCGACAGAGCAGTACTTC. Full variable domain (remainder filled in from reference TRBV7-6 and TRBJ2-7): GAGVSQSPRYKVTKRGQDVALRCDPISGHVSLYWYRQALGQGPEFLTYFNYEAQQDKSGLPNDRFSAERPEGSISTLTIQRTEQRDSAMYRCASSPNPGRDSPTEQYFGPGTRLTVT.

The V gene is TRBV10-3, the J gene TRBJ2-5, with 12 bases fitting TRBD2. Germline loops: CDR1 ENHRY, CDR2 SYGVKD. J gave up 4 bases and V 11 bases, and 11 bases lay outside the gene matches. The CDR3 has 15 residues. The DNA for the CDR3 is TGTGCCTCCGGGCTAGCGGGGGGGATTGGAGAGACCCAGTACTTC. Translation gives CASGLAGGIGETQYF.

This clone came up a few times. The chain uses TRBV4-1 and TRBJ2-4, with 10 bases identical to TRBD2. Germline CDR1 and CDR2: MGHRA and YSYEKL. The CDR3 loop spans 14 amino acids. Unmatched junction bases numbered 1, after V lost 2 bases and J lost 6 bases. In DNA form, the CDR3 reads TGCGCCAGCAGCCAAACTAGCGGGGTAAACATTCAGTACTTC. Translated, it gives CASSQTSGVNIQYF.

The chain uses TRBV5-4 and TRBJ1-1, with D hard to call. In germline, CDR1 is SGHNT, CDR2 YYREEE (reference sequence). V was shortened by 4 bases and J by 2 bases, with 9 bases between the two germline ends. The CDR3 loop spans 13 amino acids. The CDR3 sequence is CASSPEANTEAFF. The CDR3, as DNA: TGTGCCAGCAGCCCGGAGGCAAACACTGAAGCTTTCTTT.